This is a list of T cell receptor beta chains from one sample in a study of T cells in Graves' hyperthyroidism and ophthalmopathy. TCRdb called the multiplex PCR reads again in MiXCR, with one record for every CDR3 protein. This sample yields 250,000 to 350,000 distinct CDR3 sequences, of which approximately 15% are seen a single time; approximately 31% belongs to the top ten. Sequencing was performed on blood. Every receptor here comes from a man aged 30-40 years with Graves' hyperthyroidism. The CDR3 runs from the conserved cysteine through the conserved F or W.

J gene,V gene,CDR3 protein
TRBJ1-5,TRBV12-3/TRBV12-4,CASSRDRVNQPQHF
TRBJ2-2,TRBV4-1,CASSPTSVTNTGELFF
TRBJ1-2,TRBV4-2,CASSHAVPNYGYTF
TRBJ2-1,TRBV14,CASSQRNVYEQFF
TRBJ2-1,TRBV6-1,CASSGAGEGEQFF
TRBJ2-4,TRBV6-1,CASGGGAAGYF
TRBJ1-2,TRBV2,CASSARDYGYTF
TRBJ2-5,TRBV9,CASSPRTSGRPLTQETQYF
TRBJ2-1,TRBV3-1,CASSQEREGMFF
TRBJ2-3,TRBV7-3,CASGTSGATDTQYF
TRBJ1-1,TRBV28,CASTRGQLYTEAFF
TRBJ1-1,TRBV20-1,CSARGRRQGEAFF
TRBJ2-1,TRBV5-1,CASSLLAGDYNEQFF
TRBJ1-1,TRBV7-3,CASSRVGATTEAFF
TRBJ2-7,TRBV7-9,CASSRGTGIPYEQYF